This TCR beta chain is from a study of CD8 T cells in ankylosing spondylitis. General study results and limits: One TCR beta motif, made up of 7 or 8 highly homologous variants, appeared characteristic of ankylosing spondylitis blood.

This clonotype was detected a few times. Its antigen is currently unknown. CDR1 is MGHRA, CDR2 YSYEKL, per germline. The ends were cut back, 1 base at V and 0 bases at J, with 10 bases in the middle. There are 15 residues in the CDR3. Each CDR3 protein is one row after TCRdb ran MiXCR on the 5' RACE reads. The data show 200,000 to 250,000 distinct CDR3 sequences, with 6% to 8.5% seen just once and 12% to 15% held by the top ten. Sequencing was done on a sample of blood, either unsorted or a sorted T cell fraction (not recorded which). This TCR came from a male donor with ankylosing spondylitis. The J gene is TRBJ2-7, the V gene TRBV4-1; D is tentatively TRBD1 or TRBD2 (5 bases each). CDR3 nucleotide sequence: TGCGCCAGCAGCCAAGGCCCCGGGACCTCCTACGAGCAGTACTTC. Translating gives CASSQGPGTSYEQYF.